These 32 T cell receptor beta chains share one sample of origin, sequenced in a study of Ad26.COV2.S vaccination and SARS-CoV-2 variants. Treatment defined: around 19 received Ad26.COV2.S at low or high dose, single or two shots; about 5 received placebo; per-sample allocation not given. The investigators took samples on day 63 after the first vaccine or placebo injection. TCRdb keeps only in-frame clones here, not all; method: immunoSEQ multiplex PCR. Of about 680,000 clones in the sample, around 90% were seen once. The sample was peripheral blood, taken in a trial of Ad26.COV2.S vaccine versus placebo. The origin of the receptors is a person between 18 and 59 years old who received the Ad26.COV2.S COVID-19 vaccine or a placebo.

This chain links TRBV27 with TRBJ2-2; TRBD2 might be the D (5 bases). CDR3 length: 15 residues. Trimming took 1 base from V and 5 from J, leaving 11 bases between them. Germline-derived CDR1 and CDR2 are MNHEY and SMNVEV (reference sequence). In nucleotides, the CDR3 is TGTGCCAGCAGTTTATGGCGACGGGGAACCGGGGAGCTGTTTTTT. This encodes CASSLWRRGTGELFF.

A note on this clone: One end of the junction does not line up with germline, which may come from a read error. CDR3 DNA: TGTGCCAGCAGCCTAGCAATCGGGGAGCTGTTTTTT. This gives the protein CASSLAIGELFF. V is TRBV7-6 and J is TRBJ2-2; tentative D call: TRBD2 (5 bases). From germline, CDR1 is SGHVS and CDR2 FNYEAQ. This CDR3 is 12 amino acids long.

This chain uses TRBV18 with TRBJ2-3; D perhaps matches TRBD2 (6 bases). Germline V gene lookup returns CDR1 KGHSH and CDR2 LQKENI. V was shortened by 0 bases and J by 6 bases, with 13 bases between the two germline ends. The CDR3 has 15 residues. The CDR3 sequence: CASSPPGREWDTQYF. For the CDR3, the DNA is TGTGCCAGCTCACCACCGGGTCGGGAGTGGGATACGCAGTATTTT.

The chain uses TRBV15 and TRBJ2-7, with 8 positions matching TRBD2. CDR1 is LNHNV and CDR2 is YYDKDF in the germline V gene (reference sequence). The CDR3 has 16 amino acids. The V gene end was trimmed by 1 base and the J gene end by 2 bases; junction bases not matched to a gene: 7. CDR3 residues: CATSRVVTGGAYEQYF. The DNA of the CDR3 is TGTGCCACCAGCAGAGTGGTGACGGGAGGGGCCTACGAGCAGTACTTC.

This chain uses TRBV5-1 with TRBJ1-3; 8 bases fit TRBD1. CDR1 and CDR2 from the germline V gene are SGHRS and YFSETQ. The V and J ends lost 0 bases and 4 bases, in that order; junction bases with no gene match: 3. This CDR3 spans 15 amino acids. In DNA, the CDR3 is TGCGCCAGCAGCTTGGAGCCAGGGGGCGGAAACACCATATATTTT. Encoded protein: CASSLEPGGGNTIYF.

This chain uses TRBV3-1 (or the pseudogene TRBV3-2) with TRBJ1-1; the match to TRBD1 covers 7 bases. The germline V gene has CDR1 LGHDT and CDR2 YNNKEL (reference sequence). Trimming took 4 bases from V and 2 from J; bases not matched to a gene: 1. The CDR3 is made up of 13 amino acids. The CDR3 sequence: CASSRQGNTEAFF. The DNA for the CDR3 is TGTGCCAGCAGCCGACAGGGTAACACTGAAGCTTTCTTT.

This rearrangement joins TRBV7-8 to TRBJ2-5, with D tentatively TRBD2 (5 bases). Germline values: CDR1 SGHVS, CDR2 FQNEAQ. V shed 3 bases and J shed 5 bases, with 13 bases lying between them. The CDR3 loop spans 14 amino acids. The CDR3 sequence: CASSFAAWEETQYF. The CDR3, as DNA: TGTGCCAGCAGCTTTGCCGCCTGGGAGGAGACCCAGTACTTC. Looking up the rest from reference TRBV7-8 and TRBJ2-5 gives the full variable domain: GAGVSQSPRYKVAKRGQDVALRCDPISGHVSLFWYQQALGQGPEFLTYFQNEAQLDKSGLPSDRFFAERPEGSVSTLKIQRTQQEDSAVYLCASSFAAWEETQYFGPGTRLLVL.

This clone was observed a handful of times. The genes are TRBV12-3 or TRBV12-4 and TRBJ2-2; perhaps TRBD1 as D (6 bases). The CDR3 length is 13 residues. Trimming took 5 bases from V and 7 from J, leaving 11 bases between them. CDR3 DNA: TGTGCCAGCAGTATGCAACAGGGCGGGGAGCTGTTTTTT. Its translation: CASSMQQGGELFF.

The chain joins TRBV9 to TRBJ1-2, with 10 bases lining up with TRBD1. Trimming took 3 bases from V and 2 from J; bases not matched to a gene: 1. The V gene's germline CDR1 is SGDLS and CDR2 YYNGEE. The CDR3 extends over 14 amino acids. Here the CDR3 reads CASSADRGNYGYTF. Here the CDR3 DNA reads TGTGCCAGCAGCGCGGACAGGGGGAACTATGGCTACACCTTC.

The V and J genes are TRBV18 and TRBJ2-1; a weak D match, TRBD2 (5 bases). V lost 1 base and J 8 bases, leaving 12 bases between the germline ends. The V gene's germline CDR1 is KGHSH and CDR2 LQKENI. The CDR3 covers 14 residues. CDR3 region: CASSPRLASDEQFF. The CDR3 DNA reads TGTGCCAGCTCACCACGGCTAGCCTCGGATGAGCAGTTCTTC.

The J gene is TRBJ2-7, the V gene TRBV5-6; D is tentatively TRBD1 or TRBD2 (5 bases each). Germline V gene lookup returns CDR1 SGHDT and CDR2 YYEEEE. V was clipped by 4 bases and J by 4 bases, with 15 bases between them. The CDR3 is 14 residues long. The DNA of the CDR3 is TGTGCCAGCAGCGTTGTGCCCGGGGCTTACGAGCAGTACTTC. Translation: CASSVVPGAYEQYF.

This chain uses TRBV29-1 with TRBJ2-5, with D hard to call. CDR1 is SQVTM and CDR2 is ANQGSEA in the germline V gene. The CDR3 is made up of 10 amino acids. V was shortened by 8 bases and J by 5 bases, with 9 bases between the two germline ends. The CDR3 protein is CSSLGETQYF. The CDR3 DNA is TGCAGCTCCCTGGGTGAGACCCAGTACTTC.

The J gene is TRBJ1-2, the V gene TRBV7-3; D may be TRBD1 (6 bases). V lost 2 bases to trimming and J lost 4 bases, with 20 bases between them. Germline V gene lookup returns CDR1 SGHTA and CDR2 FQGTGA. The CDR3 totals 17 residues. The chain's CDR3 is CASSLQGPPQPGYGYTF. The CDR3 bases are TGTGCCAGCAGCTTACAGGGGCCACCTCAACCAGGCTATGGCTACACCTTC.

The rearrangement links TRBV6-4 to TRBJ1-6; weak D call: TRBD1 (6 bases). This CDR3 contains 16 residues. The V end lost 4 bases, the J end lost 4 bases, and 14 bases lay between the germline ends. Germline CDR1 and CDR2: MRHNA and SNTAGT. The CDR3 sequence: CASSAFGQRYNSPLHF. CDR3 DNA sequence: TGTGCCAGCAGTGCCTTCGGACAGCGTTATAATTCACCCCTCCACTTT.

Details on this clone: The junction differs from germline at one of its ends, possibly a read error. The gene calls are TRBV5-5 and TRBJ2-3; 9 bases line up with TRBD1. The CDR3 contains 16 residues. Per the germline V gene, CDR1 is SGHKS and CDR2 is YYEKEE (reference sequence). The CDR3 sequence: CASSLGQGLGTDTQYF. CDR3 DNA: TGTGCCAGCAGTTTGGGACAGGGTTTAGGCACAGATACGCAGTATTTT.

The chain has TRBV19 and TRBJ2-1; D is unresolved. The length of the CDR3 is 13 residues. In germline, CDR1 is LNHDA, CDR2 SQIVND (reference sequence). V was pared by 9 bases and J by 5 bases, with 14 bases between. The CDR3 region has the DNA TGTGCCAGCCAAAGGGCACAAAACAATGAGCAGTTCTTC. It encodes CASQRAQNNEQFF.

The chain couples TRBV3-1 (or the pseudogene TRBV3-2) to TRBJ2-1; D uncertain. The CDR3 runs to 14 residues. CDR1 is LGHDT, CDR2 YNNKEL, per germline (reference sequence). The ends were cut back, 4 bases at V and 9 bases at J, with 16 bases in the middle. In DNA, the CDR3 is TGTGCCAGCAGCCGATCCTCCTCCGGCGGTGAGCAGTTCTTC. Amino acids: CASSRSSSGGEQFF.

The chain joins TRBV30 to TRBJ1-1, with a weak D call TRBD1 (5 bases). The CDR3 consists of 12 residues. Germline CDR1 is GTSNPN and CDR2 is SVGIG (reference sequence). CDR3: CGFGGEVAEAFF. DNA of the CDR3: TGTGGTTTTGGAGGGGAAGTGGCTGAAGCTTTCTTT.

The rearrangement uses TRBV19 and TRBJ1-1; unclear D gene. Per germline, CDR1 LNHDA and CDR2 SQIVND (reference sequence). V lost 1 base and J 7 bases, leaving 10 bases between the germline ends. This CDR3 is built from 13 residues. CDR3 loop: CASSIGEASEAFF. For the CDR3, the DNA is TGTGCCAGTAGTATAGGGGAGGCCAGTGAAGCTTTCTTT.

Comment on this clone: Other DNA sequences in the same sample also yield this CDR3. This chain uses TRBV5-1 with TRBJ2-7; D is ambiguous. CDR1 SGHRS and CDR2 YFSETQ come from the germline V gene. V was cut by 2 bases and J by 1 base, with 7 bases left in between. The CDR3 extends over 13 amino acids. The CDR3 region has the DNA TGCGCCAGCAGCTTCCCCGGTTCCTACGAGCAGTACTTC. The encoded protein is CASSFPGSYEQYF.

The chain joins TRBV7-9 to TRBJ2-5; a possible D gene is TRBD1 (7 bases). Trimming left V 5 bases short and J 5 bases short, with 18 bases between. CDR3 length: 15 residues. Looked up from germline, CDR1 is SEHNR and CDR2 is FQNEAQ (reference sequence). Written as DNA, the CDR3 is TGTGCCAGCAGCCAGGGGGGTCTAGTGTGGGAGACCCAGTACTTC. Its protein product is CASSQGGLVWETQYF. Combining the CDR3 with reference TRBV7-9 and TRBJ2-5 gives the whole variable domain DTGVSQNPRHKITKRGQNVTFRCDPISEHNRLYWYRQTLGQGPEFLTYFQNEAQLEKSRLLSDRFSAERPKGSFSTLEIQRTEQGDSAMYLCASSQGGLVWETQYFGPGTRLLVL.

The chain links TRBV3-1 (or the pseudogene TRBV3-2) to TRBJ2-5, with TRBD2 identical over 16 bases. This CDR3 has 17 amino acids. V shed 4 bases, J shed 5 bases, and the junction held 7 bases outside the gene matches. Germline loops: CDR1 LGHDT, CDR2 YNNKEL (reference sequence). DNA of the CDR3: TGTGCCAGCAGCCTGGGACTAGCGGGAGGGCCAATCGAGACCCAGTACTTC. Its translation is CASSLGLAGGPIETQYF.

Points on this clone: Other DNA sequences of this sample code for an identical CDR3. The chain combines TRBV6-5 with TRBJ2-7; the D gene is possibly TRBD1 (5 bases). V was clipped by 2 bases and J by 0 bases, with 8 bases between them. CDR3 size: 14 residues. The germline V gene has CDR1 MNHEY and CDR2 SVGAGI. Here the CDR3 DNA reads TGTGCCAGCAGTTACAGCCAGGGCTCCTACGAGCAGTACTTC. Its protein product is CASSYSQGSYEQYF.

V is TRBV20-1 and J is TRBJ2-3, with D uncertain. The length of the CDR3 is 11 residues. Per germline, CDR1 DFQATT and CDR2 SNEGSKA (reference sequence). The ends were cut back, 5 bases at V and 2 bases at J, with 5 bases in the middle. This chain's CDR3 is CSAHLTDTQYF. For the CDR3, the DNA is TGCAGTGCTCACCTCACAGATACGCAGTATTTT.

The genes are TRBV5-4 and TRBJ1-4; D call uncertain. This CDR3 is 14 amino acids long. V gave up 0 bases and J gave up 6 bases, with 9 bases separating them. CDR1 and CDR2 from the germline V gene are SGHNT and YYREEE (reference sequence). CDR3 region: CASSLDPRHEKLFF. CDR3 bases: TGTGCCAGCAGCTTGGACCCTCGTCATGAAAAACTGTTTTTT.

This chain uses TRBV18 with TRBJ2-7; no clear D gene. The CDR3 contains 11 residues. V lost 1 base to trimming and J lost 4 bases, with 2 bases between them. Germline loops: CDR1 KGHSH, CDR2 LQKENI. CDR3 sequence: CASSPQYEQYF. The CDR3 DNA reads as TGTGCCAGCTCACCACAGTACGAGCAGTACTTC.

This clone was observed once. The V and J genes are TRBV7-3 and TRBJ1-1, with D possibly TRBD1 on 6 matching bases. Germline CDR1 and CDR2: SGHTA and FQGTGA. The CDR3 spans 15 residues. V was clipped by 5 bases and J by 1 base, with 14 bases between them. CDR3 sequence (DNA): TGTGCCAGCAGCCCTAGGGGGGGAACGAACACTGAAGCTTTCTTT. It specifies CASSPRGGTNTEAFF.

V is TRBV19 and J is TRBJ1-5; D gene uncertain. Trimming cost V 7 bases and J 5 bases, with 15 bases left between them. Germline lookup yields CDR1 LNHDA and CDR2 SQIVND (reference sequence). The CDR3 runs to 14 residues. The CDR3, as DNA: TGTGCCAGTACCCCGGACTCTCGGGATCAGCCCCAGCATTTT. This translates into CASTPDSRDQPQHF.

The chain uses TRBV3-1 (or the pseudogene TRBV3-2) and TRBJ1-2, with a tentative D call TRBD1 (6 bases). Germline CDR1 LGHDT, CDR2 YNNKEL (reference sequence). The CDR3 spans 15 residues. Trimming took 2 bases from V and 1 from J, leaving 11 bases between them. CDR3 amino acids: CASSQTGHLNYGYTF. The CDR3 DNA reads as TGTGCCAGCAGCCAAACGGGACACCTTAACTATGGCTACACCTTC.

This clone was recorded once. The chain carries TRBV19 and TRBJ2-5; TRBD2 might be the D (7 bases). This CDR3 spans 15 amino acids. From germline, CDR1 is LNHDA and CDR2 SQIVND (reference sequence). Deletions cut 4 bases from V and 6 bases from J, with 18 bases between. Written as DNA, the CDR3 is TGTGCCAGTAGTACAAAGGGGGAGGGTGGGAAGACCCAGTACTTC. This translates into CASSTKGEGGKTQYF.

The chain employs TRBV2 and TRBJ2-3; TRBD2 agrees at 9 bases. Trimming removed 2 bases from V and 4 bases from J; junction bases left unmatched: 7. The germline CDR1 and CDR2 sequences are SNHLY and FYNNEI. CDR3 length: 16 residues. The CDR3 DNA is TGTGCCAGCAGTGAAAGGGTAGCGGGGGTCTCAGATACGCAGTATTTT. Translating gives CASSERVAGVSDTQYF.

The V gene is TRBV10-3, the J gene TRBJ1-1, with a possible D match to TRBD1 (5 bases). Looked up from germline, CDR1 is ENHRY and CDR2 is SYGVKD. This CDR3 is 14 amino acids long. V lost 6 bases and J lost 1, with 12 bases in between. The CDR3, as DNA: TGTGCCATCAGCGCAGAGCAGGGGAACACTGAAGCTTTCTTT. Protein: CAISAEQGNTEAFF.